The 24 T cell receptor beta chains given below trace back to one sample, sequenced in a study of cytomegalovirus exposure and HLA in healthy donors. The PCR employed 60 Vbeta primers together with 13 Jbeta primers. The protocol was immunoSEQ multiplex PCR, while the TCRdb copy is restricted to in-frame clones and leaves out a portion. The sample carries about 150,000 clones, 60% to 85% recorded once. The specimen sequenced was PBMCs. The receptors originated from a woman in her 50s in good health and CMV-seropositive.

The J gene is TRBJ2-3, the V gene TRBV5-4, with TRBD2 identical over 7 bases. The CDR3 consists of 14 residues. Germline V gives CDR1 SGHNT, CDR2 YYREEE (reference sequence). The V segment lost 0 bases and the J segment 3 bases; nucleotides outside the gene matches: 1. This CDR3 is CASSLGRGTDTQYF. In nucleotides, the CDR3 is TGTGCCAGCAGCTTGGGGCGGGGGACAGATACGCAGTATTTT.

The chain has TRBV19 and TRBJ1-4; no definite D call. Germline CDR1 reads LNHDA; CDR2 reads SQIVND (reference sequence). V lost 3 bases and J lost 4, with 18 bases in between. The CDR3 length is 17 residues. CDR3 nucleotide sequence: TGTGCCAGTAGTATCAGTTATATCACCGGGAGTAATGAAAAACTGTTTTTT. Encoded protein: CASSISYITGSNEKLFF.

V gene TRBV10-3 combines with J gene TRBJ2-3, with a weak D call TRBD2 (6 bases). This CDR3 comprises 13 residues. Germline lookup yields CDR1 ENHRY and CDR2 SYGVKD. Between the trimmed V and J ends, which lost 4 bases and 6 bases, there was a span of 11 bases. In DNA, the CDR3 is TGTGCCATCAGTGGCCGGGACTTTGATACGCAGTATTTT. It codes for CAISGRDFDTQYF.

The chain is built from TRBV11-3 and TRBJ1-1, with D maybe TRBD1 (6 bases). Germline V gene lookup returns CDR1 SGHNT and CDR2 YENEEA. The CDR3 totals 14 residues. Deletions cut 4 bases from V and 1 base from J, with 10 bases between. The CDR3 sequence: CASSSQGSNTEAFF. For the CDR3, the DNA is TGTGCCAGCAGCTCGCAGGGGTCGAACACTGAAGCTTTCTTT.

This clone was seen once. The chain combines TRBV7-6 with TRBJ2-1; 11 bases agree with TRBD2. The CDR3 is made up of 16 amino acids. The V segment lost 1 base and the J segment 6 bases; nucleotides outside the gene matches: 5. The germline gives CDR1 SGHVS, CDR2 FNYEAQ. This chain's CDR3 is CASSLGALAGGNEQFF. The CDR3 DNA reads TGTGCCAGCAGCTTAGGAGCCCTAGCGGGGGGCAATGAGCAGTTCTTC.

In DNA, the CDR3 is TGTGCCTGGGAGCGGGGGCAAAATCAGCCCCAGCATTTT. The encoded protein is CAWERGQNQPQHF. The chain carries TRBV30 and TRBJ1-5, with a tentative D call TRBD1 (6 bases). Germline-derived CDR1 and CDR2 are GTSNPN and SVGIG (reference sequence). Trimming cost V 5 bases and J 4 bases, with 12 bases left between them. CDR3 length equals 13 residues.

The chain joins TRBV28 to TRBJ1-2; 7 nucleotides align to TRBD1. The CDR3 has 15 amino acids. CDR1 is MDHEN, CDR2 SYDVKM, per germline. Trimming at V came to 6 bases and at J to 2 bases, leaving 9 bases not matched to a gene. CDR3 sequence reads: CASSQNRGANYGYTF. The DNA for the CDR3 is TGTGCCAGCAGCCAGAACAGGGGTGCGAACTATGGCTACACCTTC.

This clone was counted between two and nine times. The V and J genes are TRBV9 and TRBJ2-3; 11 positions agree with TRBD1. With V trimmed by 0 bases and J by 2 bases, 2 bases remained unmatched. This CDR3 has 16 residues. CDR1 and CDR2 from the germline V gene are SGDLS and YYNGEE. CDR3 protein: CASSVGDRGSTDTQYF. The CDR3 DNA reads TGTGCCAGCAGCGTAGGGGACAGGGGGTCCACAGATACGCAGTATTTT.

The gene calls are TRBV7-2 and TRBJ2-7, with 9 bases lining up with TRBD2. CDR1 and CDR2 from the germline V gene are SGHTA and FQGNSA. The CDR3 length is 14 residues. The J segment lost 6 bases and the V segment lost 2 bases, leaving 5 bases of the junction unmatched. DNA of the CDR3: TGTGCCAGCAGCTTAATGACTAGCGGACCCGAGCAGTACTTC. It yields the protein CASSLMTSGPEQYF. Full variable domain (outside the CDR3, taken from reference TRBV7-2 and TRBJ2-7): GAGVSQSPSNKVTEKGKDVELRCDPISGHTALYWYRQSLGQGLEFLIYFQGNSAPDKSGLPSDRFSAERTGGSVSTLTIQRTQQEDSAVYLCASSLMTSGPEQYFGPGTRLTVT.

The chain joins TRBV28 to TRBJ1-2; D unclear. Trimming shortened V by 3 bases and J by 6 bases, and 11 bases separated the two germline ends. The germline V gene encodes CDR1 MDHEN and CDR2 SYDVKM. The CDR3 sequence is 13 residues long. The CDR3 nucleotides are TGTGCCAGCAGTTTGCCCGGACTTAATGGCTACACCTTC. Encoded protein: CASSLPGLNGYTF.

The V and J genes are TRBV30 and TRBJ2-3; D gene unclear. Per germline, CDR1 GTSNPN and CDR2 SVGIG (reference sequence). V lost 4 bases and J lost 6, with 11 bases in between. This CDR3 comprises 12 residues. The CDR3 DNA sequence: TGTGCCTGGAACAGCCCCAGGGATACGCAGTATTTT. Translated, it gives CAWNSPRDTQYF.

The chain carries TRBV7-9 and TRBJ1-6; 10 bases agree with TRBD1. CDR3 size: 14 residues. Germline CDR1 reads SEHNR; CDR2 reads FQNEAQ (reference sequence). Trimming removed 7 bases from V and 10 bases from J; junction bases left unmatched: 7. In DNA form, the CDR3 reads TGTGCCAGCACCTCCGGGACAGGGGAATCACCCCTCCACTTT. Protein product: CASTSGTGESPLHF.

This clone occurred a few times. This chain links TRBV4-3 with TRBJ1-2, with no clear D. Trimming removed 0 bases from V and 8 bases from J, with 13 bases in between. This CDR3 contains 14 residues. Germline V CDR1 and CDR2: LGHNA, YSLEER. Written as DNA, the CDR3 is TGCGCCAGCAGCCAAGATCTGGCGAGAGGCGGCTACACCTTC. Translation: CASSQDLARGGYTF.

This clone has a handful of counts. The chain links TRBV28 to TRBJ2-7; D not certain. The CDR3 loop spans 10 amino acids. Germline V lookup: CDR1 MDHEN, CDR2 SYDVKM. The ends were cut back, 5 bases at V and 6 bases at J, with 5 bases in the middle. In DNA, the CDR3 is TGTGCCAGCAGTCTACTCGAGCAGTACTTC. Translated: CASSLLEQYF.

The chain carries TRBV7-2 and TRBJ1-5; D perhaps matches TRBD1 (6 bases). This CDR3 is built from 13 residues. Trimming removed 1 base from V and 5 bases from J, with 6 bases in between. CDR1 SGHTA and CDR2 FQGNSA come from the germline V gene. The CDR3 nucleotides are TGTGCCAGCAGCTTAGACAGGGATCAGCCCCAGCATTTT. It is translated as CASSLDRDQPQHF.

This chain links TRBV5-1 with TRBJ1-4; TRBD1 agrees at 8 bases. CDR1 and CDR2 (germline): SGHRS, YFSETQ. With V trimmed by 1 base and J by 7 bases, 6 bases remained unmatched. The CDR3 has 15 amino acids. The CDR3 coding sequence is TGCGCCAGCAGCTTGCCCGGACAGGGAGGTGAAAAACTGTTTTTT. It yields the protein CASSLPGQGGEKLFF.

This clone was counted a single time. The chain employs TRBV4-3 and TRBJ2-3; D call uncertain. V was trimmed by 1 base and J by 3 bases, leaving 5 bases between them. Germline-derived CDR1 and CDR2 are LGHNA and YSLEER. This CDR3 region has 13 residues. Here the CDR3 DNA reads TGCGCCAGCAGCCAAGCCTTGACAGATACGCAGTATTTT. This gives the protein CASSQALTDTQYF.

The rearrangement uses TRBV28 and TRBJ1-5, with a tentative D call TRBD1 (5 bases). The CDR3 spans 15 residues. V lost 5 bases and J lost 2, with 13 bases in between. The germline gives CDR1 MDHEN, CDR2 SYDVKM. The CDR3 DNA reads TGTGCCAGCAGTCCGCCGGGGGGGGGCAATCAGCCCCAGCATTTT. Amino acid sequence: CASSPPGGGNQPQHF.

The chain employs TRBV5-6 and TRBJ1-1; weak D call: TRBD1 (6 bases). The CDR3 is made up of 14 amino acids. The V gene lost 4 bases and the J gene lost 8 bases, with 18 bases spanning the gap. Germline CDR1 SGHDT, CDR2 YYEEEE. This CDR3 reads CASSHIQGSQEAFF. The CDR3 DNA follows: TGTGCCAGCAGCCATATACAGGGTTCCCAGGAAGCTTTCTTT.

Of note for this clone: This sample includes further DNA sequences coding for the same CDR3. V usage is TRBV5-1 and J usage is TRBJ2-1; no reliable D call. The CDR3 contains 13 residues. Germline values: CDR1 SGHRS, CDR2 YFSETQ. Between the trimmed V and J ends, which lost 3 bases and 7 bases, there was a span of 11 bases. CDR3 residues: CASSSRPGNEQFF. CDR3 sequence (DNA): TGCGCCAGCAGCTCTCGACCCGGGAATGAGCAGTTCTTC. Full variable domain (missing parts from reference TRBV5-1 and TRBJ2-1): KAGVTQTPRYLIKTRGQQVTLSCSPISGHRSVSWYQQTPGQGLQFLFEYFSETQRNKGNFPGRFSGRQFSNSRSEMNVSTLELGDSALYLCASSSRPGNEQFFGPGTRLTVL.

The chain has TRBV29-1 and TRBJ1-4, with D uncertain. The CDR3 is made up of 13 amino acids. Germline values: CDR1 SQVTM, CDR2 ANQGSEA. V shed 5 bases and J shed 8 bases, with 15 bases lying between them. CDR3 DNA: TGCAGCGTTCTACCATCCAAACAGGAAAAACTGTTTTTT. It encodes CSVLPSKQEKLFF.

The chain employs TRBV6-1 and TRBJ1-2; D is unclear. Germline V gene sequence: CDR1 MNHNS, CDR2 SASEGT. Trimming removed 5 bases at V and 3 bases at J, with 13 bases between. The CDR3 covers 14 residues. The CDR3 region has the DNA TGTGCCAGCAGTCCCCAAAGGGAGGACTATGGCTACACCTTC. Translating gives CASSPQREDYGYTF.

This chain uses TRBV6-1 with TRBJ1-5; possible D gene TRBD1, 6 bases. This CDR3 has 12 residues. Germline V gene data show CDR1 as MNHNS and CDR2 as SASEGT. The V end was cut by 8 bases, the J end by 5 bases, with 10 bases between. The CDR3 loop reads CASSNRDQPQHF. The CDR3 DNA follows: TGTGCCAGCTCCAACAGGGATCAGCCCCAGCATTTT.

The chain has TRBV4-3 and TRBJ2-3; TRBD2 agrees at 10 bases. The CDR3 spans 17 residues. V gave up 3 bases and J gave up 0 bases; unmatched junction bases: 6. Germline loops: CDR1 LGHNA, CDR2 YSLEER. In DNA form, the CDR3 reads TGCGCCAGCAGCCAGGGACTAGCGACACAAAGCACAGATACGCAGTATTTT. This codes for CASSQGLATQSTDTQYF.